This TCR beta chain originates from a study of OX40 agonist ivuxolimab in advanced cancers. Comments on this clone: Germline is not matched at one junction end, which may reflect a read error.

The germline gives CDR1 SGHVS, CDR2 FNYEAQ. The CDR3 contains 13 residues. Assay used: immunoSEQ multiplex PCR; TCRdb lists only in-frame clones, some missing. This table holds around 80,000 clones, roughly 88% found once. The sequence derives from an adult with an advanced solid tumor such as melanoma, head and neck, liver or kidney cancer. The sample consisted of CD4+ or CD8+ T cells sorted from blood, taken in a trial of the OX40 agonist ivuxolimab. The chain uses TRBV7-6 and TRBJ2-3; 8 bases agree with TRBD2. The CDR3 protein is CASSIAGIDTQYF. CDR3 nucleotides: TGTGCCAGCAGCATAGCGGGAATAGATACGCAGTATTTT.